Presented here are 30 T cell receptor beta chains from one specimen sequenced in a study of tumor-infiltrating lymphocytes in oesophageal squamous cell carcinoma. TCRdb redid the calling of the PCR reads with MiXCR, one entry per CDR3 protein. The table has about 20,000 distinct CDR3 sequences, 35% to 50% seen once. The sample consisted of normal esophageal tissue next to the tumor. The receptors shown here come from a male donor with esophageal squamous cell carcinoma.

This clonotype was seen at least ten times. The chain carries TRBV5-4 and TRBJ2-1, with 7 positions matching TRBD2. Per germline, CDR1 SGHNT and CDR2 YYREEE (reference sequence). V lost 4 bases to trimming and J lost 2 bases; unmatched junction nucleotides: 9. The CDR3 extends over 16 amino acids. CDR3 in amino acids: CASSRGLGGTYNEQFF. CDR3 sequence (DNA): TGTGCCAGCAGCCGCGGACTAGGAGGAACCTACAATGAGCAGTTCTTC. The variable domain in full, completed from reference TRBV5-4 and TRBJ2-1, reads ETGVTQSPTHLIKTRGQQVTLRCSSQSGHNTVSWYQQALGQGPQFIFQYYREEENGRGNFPPRFSGLQFPNYSSELNVNALELDDSALYLCASSRGLGGTYNEQFFGPGTRLTVL.

This clonotype was seen only a few times. J is TRBJ1-4 and V is TRBV7-2; TRBD1 is a possible D gene (6 bases). V lost 6 bases and J lost 10, with 18 bases in between. This CDR3 spans 14 amino acids. Germline V gene data show CDR1 as SGHTA and CDR2 as FQGNSA. CDR3 DNA: TGTGCCAGCAGACAGGGCCCCGAACGAGGAAAACTGTTTTTT. Its protein product is CASRQGPERGKLFF.

This clonotype was seen ten or more times. The genes are TRBV6-1 and TRBJ1-5; 9 bases align to TRBD1. This CDR3 has 16 amino acids. The V gene's germline CDR1 is MNHNS and CDR2 SASEGT. J gave up 5 bases and V 5 bases, and 10 bases lay outside the gene matches. CDR3 amino acids: CASSYNLQGAHQPQHF. Written as DNA, the CDR3 is TGTGCCAGCAGTTATAACCTACAGGGGGCGCATCAGCCCCAGCATTTT.

In this sample, this clonotype turned up many times. This may be a read error, as it is one base from a much larger clone. This sequence joins TRBV5-4 and TRBJ2-7, with D uncertain. Trimming took 2 bases from V and 7 from J, leaving 16 bases between them. CDR1 and CDR2 (germline): SGHNT, YYREEE (reference sequence). The CDR3 runs 14 residues. The CDR3 coding sequence is TGTGCCAGCAGCTTCTCGATTCACACCAATGAGCAGTACTTC. This encodes CASSFSIHTNEQYF.

This clonotype showed up just a few times. The V gene is TRBV7-8, the J gene TRBJ1-3, with 9 bases matching TRBD1. The V segment lost 5 bases and the J segment 4 bases; nucleotides outside the gene matches: 6. The CDR3 consists of 15 residues. Per the germline V gene, CDR1 is SGHVS and CDR2 is FQNEAQ. The CDR3 protein is CASSLGTGSGNTIYF. The DNA for the CDR3 is TGTGCCAGCAGCCTGGGGACAGGGTCGGGAAACACCATATATTTT.

This clonotype has more than one count but fewer than ten. This may be a read error, as it is one base from a much larger clone. The genes are TRBV28 and TRBJ2-5; D may be TRBD1 (5 bases). From germline, CDR1 is MDHEN and CDR2 SYDVKM. V was clipped by 3 bases and J by 11 bases, with 19 bases between them. This CDR3 spans 14 amino acids. CDR3 region: CASSLLQENNEQYF. CDR3 sequence (DNA): TGTGCCAGCAGTTTGTTACAGGAAAACAATGAGCAGTACTTC.

The sample holds many counts of this clonotype. A much more abundant neighbour one base away suggests this may be a read error. This chain's CDR3 is CASSLPGPRTGGEQYF. Written as DNA, the CDR3 is TGTGCCAGCAGTTTACCGGGACCACGAACGGGTGGTGAGCAGTACTTC. The chain has TRBV7-9 and TRBJ2-7; either TRBD1 or TRBD2 may fit D (5 bases each). This CDR3 contains 16 residues. The germline V gene has CDR1 SEHNR and CDR2 FQNEAQ (reference sequence). Trimming took 6 bases from V and 7 from J, leaving 25 bases between them. Full variable domain (rest looked up from reference TRBV7-9 and TRBJ2-7): DTGVSQNPRHKITKRGQNVTFRCDPISEHNRLYWYRQTLGQGPEFLTYFQNEAQLEKSRLLSDRFSAERPKGSFSTLEIQRTEQGDSAMYLCASSLPGPRTGGEQYFGPGTRLTVT.

There are many counts of this clonotype. The rearrangement uses TRBV27 and TRBJ2-1; TRBD1 or TRBD2 may be the D gene (6 bases each). This CDR3 comprises 14 residues. V lost 2 bases to trimming and J lost 9 bases, with 14 bases between them. The V gene's germline CDR1 is MNHEY and CDR2 SMNVEV (reference sequence). The CDR3 loop is CASSLGGGSFEQFF. CDR3 coding DNA: TGTGCCAGCAGTTTAGGAGGGGGGTCTTTTGAGCAGTTCTTC.

Notes on this clonotype: Because the CDR3 is missing its conserved closing phenylalanine or tryptophan, this is likely a read error. The DNA is omitted, as the CDR3 cannot be located on it reliably, and the CDR3 follows TCRdb's listing. This chain uses TRBV19 with TRBJ1-6; the table's D gene call, TRBD1, was not cross checked with the DNA. The germline gives CDR1 LNHDA, CDR2 SQIVND (reference sequence). The CDR3 length is 20 residues, termini included. The CDR3 sequence: CASSIGNYRGPYYNEQFFGP.

Within the sample, this clonotype is medium-sized. This sequence joins TRBV6-1 and TRBJ2-1; D perhaps matches TRBD1 (8 bases). The CDR3 is 14 residues long. The germline V gene encodes CDR1 MNHNS and CDR2 SASEGT. V was clipped by 11 bases and J by 9 bases, with 23 bases between them. CDR3 protein: CAGGGTTGEGEQFF. CDR3 nucleotides: TGTGCCGGGGGGGGGACGACAGGGGAGGGTGAGCAGTTCTTC.

The chain recombines TRBV6-8 with TRBJ2-3, with 7 bases that match TRBD1. Germline lookup yields CDR1 MNHGY and CDR2 SAAAGT. The V and J ends lost 5 bases and 2 bases, in that order; junction bases with no gene match: 7. The CDR3 is 15 residues long. The CDR3 DNA reads as TGTGCCAGCAGTCGACCCGGGACAGCCACAGATACGCAGTATTTT. The encoded protein is CASSRPGTATDTQYF.

On this clonotype itself: One end of the junction is discordant with germline, which a read error may explain. The V and J genes are TRBV7-9 and TRBJ1-6; perhaps TRBD1 as D (6 bases). There are 17 residues in the CDR3. Germline lookup yields CDR1 SEHNR and CDR2 FQNEAQ (reference sequence). CDR3 sequence: CASSFQGTGNSNSPLHF. DNA of the CDR3: TGTGCCAGCAGCTTCCAGGGGACCGGGAACAGTAATTCACCCCTCCACTTC.

This clonotype came up once. Given the absence of the conserved phenylalanine or tryptophan at the CDR3 end, a read error is likely. The limits of the CDR3 on the DNA are not certain, so only TCRdb's listed CDR3 is given. CDR3: CASSLLAGVGQIRSILAQ. J is TRBJ1-1 and V is TRBV7-2. Germline CDR1 reads SGHTA; CDR2 reads FQGNSA. The CDR3 spans 18 residues, counting both ends.

This chain links TRBV25-1 with TRBJ2-2; D uncertain. V gave up 2 bases and J gave up 6 bases, with 10 bases separating them. CDR1 and CDR2 (germline): MGHDK, SYGVNS. This CDR3 has 14 residues. The CDR3 coding sequence is TGTGCCAGCAGTGAAAATAAGCTCGCCGGGGAGCTGTTTTTT. It codes for CASSENKLAGELFF.

This clonotype was observed a handful of times. The chain uses TRBV30 and TRBJ2-2; D gene unclear. Germline CDR1 reads GTSNPN; CDR2 reads SVGIG (reference sequence). Trimming pared 8 bases from V and 4 bases from J, leaving 14 bases between. The CDR3 runs 13 residues. The CDR3 coding sequence is TGTGCCCATAAGGGCTGGAGCACCGGGGAGCTGTTTTTT. As protein: CAHKGWSTGELFF.

This chain uses TRBV3-1 with TRBJ2-3, with D perhaps matching TRBD2 (5 bases). The DNA end favors TRBJ2-7, so the J call may be wrong. The germline V gene has CDR1 LGHDT and CDR2 YNNKEL (reference sequence). The CDR3 extends over 15 amino acids. DNA of the CDR3: TGTGCCAGCAGCCAAGATCTCGAGGGCGGCTACGAGCAGTACTTC. This translates into CASSQDLEGGYEQYF.

This clonotype was detected only a few times. The V and J genes are TRBV7-3 and TRBJ2-6; no clear D. This CDR3 comprises 16 residues. With 3 bases removed from V and 0 bases from J, the gap between germline ends came to 9 bases. Germline-derived CDR1 and CDR2 are SGHTA and FQGTGA. The CDR3 region is CASSLVPYSGANVLTF. CDR3 nucleotides: TGTGCCAGCAGCTTGGTTCCTTACTCTGGGGCCAACGTCCTGACTTTC.

V usage is TRBV12-3 or TRBV12-4 and J usage is TRBJ2-1; 10 bases align to TRBD2. The CDR3 extends over 15 amino acids. Trimming cost V 5 bases and J 5 bases; bases outside gene matches: 6. CDR3 amino acids: CASSLRTSGDNEQFF. The DNA for the CDR3 is TGTGCCAGCAGTCTAAGGACTAGCGGAGACAATGAGCAGTTCTTC.

The table lists this clonotype with many counts. V is TRBV27 and J is TRBJ2-5; 10 nucleotides agree with TRBD2. The CDR3 extends over 19 amino acids. Germline V gives CDR1 MNHEY, CDR2 SMNVEV (reference sequence). Unmatched junction bases numbered 18, after V lost 3 bases and J lost 5 bases. CDR3 protein: CASSFKLPGLATNTETQYF. The CDR3 DNA reads TGTGCCAGCAGTTTTAAACTACCGGGACTAGCGACAAACACGGAGACCCAGTACTTC.

The chain couples TRBV6-6 to TRBJ2-1, with 10 bases matching TRBD1. The trim removed 0 bases at V and 6 bases at J, leaving 20 bases unmatched. This CDR3 comprises 21 residues. The germline V gene has CDR1 MNHNY and CDR2 SVGAGI (reference sequence). CDR3 coding DNA: TGTGCCAGCAGTTACTCGATACTAGGGACAGGGGCTCTACAGTTGGGCAATGAGCAGTTCTTC. This sequence encodes CASSYSILGTGALQLGNEQFF.

There are many counts of this clonotype. The chain couples TRBV5-4 to TRBJ1-1; D not resolved. Germline V gene data show CDR1 as SGHNT and CDR2 as YYREEE (reference sequence). Trimming took 5 bases from V and 5 from J, leaving 13 bases between them. The CDR3 is made up of 13 amino acids. CDR3 nucleotides: TGTGCCAGCAGTTCGGGGAGTTGGACTGAAGCTTTCTTT. Translation gives CASSSGSWTEAFF.

By share of the sample, this clonotype is medium-sized. V usage is TRBV12-3 or TRBV12-4 and J usage is TRBJ2-1; 7 bases fit TRBD1. The CDR3 spans 15 residues. The V gene end was trimmed by 3 bases and the J gene end by 6 bases; junction bases not matched to a gene: 8. CDR3 coding DNA: TGTGCCAGCAGTTTCATAGCAGGGGGTTCCAATGAGCAGTTCTTC. Translation: CASSFIAGGSNEQFF.

This clonotype was seen at least ten times. The chain uses TRBV7-3 and TRBJ2-1; D is ambiguous. The CDR3 runs 15 residues. Germline-derived CDR1 and CDR2 are SGHTA and FQGTGA. V lost 0 bases to trimming and J lost 0 bases, with 6 bases between them. The CDR3 region is CASSLTVSSYNEQFF. DNA of the CDR3: TGTGCCAGCAGCTTAACTGTAAGCTCCTACAATGAGCAGTTCTTC.

This clonotype was seen only once. The chain carries TRBV3-1 and TRBJ2-3; 7 positions agree with TRBD2. The J call may be in error: the DNA end matches TRBJ2-7 better. The CDR3 has 18 residues. Germline V CDR1 and CDR2: LGHDT, YNNKEL (reference sequence). CDR3 region: CASSSDPPGSTGGFEQYF. CDR3 coding DNA: TGTGCCAGCAGCTCAGACCCCCCGGGTTCCACGGGAGGATTTGAGCAGTACTTC.

The J gene is TRBJ2-7, the V gene TRBV2; maybe TRBD1 (5 bases). From germline, CDR1 is SNHLY and CDR2 FYNNEI. The V end lost 3 bases, the J end lost 7 bases, and 25 bases lay between the germline ends. The CDR3 totals 17 residues. This CDR3 is CASSDQTAKSSYNEQYF. The DNA for the CDR3 is TGTGCCAGCAGTGACCAGACAGCTAAGAGCTCCTACAATGAGCAGTACTTC.

In this sample, this clonotype is medium-sized. The V and J genes are TRBV11-3 and TRBJ2-1; D remains ambiguous. This CDR3 contains 13 residues. V dropped 5 bases and J dropped 4 bases, with 9 bases sitting between them. CDR1 is SGHNT and CDR2 is YENEEA in the germline V gene. Here the CDR3 reads CASSAQTYNEQFF. The CDR3 DNA reads as TGTGCCAGCAGCGCCCAGACATACAATGAGCAGTTCTTC.

Details on this clonotype: Germline is not matched at one junction end, which may reflect a read error. The V and J genes are TRBV7-6 and TRBJ2-5; a weak D match, TRBD2 (5 bases). The CDR3 runs to 14 residues. Germline loops: CDR1 SGHVS, CDR2 FNYEAQ. CDR3 protein: CASSLGSSPETQYF. CDR3 nucleotides: TGTGCTAGCAGCTTAGGCTCTAGCCCAGAGACCCAGTACTTC.

The CDR3 region has the DNA TGTGCCAGCAGCTTAGCGCAGGGGGCTGAGGGAGAGCAGTACTTC. Residues: CASSLAQGAEGEQYF. The genes are TRBV7-6 and TRBJ2-5, with TRBD1 identical over 8 bases. The ends lost 0 bases at V and 11 bases at J; junction bases unmatched: 11. The CDR3 is 15 amino acids. Germline V lookup: CDR1 SGHVS, CDR2 FNYEAQ.

This clonotype was detected ten times or more. The chain is built from TRBV11-2 and TRBJ2-7, with D uncertain. Germline assignment: CDR1 SGHAT and CDR2 FQNNGV. This CDR3 has 13 residues. The V end lost 0 bases, the J end lost 7 bases, and 10 bases lay between the germline ends. CDR3 nucleotides: TGTGCCAGCAGCTTAGAACTCGCCGATGAGCAGTACTTC. It is translated as CASSLELADEQYF. Supplemented by reference TRBV11-2 and TRBJ2-7, the full variable domain reads EAGVAQSPRYKIIEKRQSVAFWCNPISGHATLYWYQQILGQGPKLLIQFQNNGVVDDSQLPKDRFSAERLKGVDSTLKIQPAKLEDSAVYLCASSLELADEQYFGPGTRLTVT.

This clonotype is classed as medium-sized. This chain joins TRBV6-1 and TRBJ2-5; a possible D gene is TRBD2 (6 bases). The CDR3 is made up of 12 amino acids. V lost 8 bases and J 4 bases, leaving 11 bases between the germline ends. Germline CDR1 and CDR2: MNHNS and SASEGT. DNA of the CDR3: TGTGCCAGCCTGCGAGCGGGAGAGACCCAGTACTTC. This codes for CASLRAGETQYF.